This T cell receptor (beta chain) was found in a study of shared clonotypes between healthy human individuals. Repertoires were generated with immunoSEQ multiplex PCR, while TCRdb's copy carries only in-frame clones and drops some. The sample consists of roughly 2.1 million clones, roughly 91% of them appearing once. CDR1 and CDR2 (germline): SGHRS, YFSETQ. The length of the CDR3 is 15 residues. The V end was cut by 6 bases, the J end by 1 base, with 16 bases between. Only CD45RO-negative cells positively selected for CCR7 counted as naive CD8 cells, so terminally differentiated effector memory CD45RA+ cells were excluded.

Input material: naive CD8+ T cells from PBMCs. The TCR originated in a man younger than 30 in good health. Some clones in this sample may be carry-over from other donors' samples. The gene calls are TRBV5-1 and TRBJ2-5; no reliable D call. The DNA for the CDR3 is TGCGCCAGCAAGACTGCAGAGAGGAGCCAAGAGACCCAGTACTTC. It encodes CASKTAERSQETQYF.